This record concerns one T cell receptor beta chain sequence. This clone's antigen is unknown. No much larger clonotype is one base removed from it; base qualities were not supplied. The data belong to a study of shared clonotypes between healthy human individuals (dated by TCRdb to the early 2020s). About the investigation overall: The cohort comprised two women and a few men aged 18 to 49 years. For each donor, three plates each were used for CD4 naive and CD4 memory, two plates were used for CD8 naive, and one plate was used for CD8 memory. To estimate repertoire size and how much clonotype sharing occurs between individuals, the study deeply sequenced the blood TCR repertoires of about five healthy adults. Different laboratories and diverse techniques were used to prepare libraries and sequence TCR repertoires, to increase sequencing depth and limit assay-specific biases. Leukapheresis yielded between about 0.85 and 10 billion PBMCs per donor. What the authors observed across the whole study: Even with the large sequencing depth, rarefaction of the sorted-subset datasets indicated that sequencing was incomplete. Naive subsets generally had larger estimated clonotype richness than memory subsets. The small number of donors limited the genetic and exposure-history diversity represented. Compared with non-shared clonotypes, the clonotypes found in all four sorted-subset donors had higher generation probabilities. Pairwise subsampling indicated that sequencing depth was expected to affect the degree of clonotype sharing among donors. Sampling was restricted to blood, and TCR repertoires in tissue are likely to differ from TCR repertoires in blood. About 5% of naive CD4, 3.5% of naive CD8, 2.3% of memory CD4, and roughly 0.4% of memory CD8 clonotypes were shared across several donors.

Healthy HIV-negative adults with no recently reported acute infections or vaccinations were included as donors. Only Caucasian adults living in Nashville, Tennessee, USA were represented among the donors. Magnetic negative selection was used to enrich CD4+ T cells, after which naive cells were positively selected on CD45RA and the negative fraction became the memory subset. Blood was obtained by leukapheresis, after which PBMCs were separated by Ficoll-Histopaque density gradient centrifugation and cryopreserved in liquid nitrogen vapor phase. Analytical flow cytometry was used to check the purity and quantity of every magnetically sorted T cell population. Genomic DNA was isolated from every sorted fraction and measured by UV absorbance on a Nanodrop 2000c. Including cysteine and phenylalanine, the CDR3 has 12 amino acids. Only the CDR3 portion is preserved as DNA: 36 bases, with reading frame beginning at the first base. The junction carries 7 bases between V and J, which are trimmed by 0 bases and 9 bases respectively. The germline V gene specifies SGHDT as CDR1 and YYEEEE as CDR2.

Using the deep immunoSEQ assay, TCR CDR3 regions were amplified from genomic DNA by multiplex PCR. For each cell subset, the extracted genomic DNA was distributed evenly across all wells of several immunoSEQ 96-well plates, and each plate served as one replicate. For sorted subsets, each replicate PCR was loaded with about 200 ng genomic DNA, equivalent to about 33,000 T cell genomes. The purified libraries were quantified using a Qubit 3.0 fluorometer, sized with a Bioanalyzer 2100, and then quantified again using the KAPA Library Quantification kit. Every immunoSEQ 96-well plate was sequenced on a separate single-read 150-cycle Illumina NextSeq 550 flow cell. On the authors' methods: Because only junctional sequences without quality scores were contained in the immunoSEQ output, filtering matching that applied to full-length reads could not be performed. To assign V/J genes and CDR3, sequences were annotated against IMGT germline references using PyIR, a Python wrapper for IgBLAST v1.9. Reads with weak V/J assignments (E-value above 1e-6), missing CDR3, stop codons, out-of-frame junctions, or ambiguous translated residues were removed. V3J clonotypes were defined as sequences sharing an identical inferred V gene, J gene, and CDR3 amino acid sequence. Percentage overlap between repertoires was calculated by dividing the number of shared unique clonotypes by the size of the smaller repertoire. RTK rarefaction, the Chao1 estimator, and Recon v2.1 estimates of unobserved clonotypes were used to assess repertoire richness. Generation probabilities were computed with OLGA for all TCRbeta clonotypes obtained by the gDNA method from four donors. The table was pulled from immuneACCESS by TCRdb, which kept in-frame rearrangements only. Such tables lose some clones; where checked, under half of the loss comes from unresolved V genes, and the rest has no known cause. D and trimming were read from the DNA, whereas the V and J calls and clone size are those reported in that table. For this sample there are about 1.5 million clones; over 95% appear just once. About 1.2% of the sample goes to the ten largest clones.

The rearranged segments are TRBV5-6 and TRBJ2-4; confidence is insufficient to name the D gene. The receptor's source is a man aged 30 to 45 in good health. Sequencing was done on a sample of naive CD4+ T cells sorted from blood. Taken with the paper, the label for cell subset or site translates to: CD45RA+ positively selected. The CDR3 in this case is CASSLAFGIQYF. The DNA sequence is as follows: TGTGCCAGCAGCTTGGCCTTTGGCATTCAGTACTTC.